The T cell receptor (beta chain) under discussion was sequenced for a study of cytomegalovirus exposure and HLA in healthy donors. Primers: 60 Vbeta forward and 13 Jbeta reverse. Method: immunoSEQ multiplex PCR; TCRdb's copy keeps in-frame clones and lacks some. This table holds about 38,000 clones, 75% to 90% found once. Overall study results and limits: The study put under 200 TCR beta chains on its list as cytomegalovirus-associated.

On this clone: Its cognate antigen is unknown.

The source is a middle-aged woman in good health and CMV-seropositive. Source material: PBMCs.

CDR3 sequence (DNA): TGTGCCAGTAGTATCCAGACTAGCGGGGGGCCGAACTCCTACGAGCAGTACTTC. Its protein is CASSIQTSGGPNSYEQYF. The chain has TRBV19 and TRBJ2-7; 13 bases match TRBD2. The CDR3 is 18 residues long. Germline V lookup: CDR1 LNHDA, CDR2 SQIVND (reference sequence). V gave up 3 bases and J gave up 0 bases; unmatched junction bases: 8.